One T cell receptor (beta chain) is described in this entry. Antigen unknown. The data derive from a study of cytomegalovirus exposure and HLA in healthy donors. In the study overall: A subsequent analysis reported that the approximately 120 validation repertoires were produced on the same platform that had also been used for the approximately 700 first-cohort repertoires.

The germline gives CDR1 MDHEN, CDR2 SYDVKM. With 3 bases clipped from V and 3 bases from J, the junction kept 7 bases outside the gene matches. This CDR3 contains 15 residues. General study results and limits: Researchers reported that a few CMV-associated chains were confirmed in vitro as CMV antigen-specific. The study flagged around 160 TCR beta chains as cytomegalovirus-associated.

Some clones are missing from TCRdb's copy, which holds only in-frame ones; the method was immunoSEQ multiplex PCR. In the table there are about 150,000 clones, just over 85% of which are singletons. This receptor was obtained from a human donor in good health. V is TRBV28 and J is TRBJ2-7, with 8 bases lining up with TRBD2. Material: PBMCs. The DNA of the CDR3 is TGTGCCAGCAGTTTTAGTCTTAGCGGGAACTACGAGCAGTACTTC. Amino acids: CASSFSLSGNYEQYF.